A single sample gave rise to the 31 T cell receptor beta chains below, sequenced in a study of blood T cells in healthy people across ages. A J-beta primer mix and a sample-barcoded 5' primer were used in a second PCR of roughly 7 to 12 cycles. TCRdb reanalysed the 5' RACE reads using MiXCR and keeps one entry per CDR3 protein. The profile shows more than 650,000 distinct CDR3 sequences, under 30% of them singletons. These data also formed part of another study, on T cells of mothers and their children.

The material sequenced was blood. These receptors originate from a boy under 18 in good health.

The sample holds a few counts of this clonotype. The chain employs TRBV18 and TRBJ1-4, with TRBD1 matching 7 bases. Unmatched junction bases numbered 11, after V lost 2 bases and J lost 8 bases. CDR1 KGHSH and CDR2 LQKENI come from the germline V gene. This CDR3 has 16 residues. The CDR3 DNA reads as TGTGCCAGCTCACCAAGCGGACAGGCGACGGGAGAAAAACTGTTTTTT. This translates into CASSPSGQATGEKLFF.

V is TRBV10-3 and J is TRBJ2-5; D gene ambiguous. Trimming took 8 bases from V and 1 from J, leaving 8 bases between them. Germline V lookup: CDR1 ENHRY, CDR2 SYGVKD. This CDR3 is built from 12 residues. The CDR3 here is CAISSSQETQYF. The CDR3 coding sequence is TGTGCCATCTCGAGCTCCCAAGAGACCCAGTACTTC.

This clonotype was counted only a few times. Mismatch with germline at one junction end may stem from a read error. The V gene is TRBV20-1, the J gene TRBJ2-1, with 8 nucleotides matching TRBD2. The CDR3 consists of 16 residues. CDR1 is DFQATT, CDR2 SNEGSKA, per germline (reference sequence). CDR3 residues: CSAPPRGGAAYNERFF. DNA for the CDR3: TGCAGTGCCCCGCCCCGGGGGGGGGCAGCATACAATGAGCGGTTCTTC.

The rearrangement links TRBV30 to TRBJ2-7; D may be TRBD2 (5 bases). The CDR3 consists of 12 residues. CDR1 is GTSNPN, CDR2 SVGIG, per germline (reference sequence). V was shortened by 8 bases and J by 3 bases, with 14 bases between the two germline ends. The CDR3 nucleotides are TGTGCCGGTGTTTTCCGGGGCTACGAGCAGTACTTC. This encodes CAGVFRGYEQYF.

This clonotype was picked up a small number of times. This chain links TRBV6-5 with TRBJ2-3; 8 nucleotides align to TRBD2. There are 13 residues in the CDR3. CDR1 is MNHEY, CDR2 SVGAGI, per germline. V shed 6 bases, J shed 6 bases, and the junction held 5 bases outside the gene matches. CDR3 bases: TGTGCCAGCAGATTGAAGCGGGGGGATACGCAGTATTTT. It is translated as CASRLKRGDTQYF.

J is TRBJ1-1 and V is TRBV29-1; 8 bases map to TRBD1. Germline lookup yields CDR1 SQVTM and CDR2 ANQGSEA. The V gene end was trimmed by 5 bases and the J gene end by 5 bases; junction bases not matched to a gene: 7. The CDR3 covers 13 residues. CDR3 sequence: CSVTGQGRTEAFF. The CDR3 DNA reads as TGCAGCGTTACAGGACAGGGACGGACTGAAGCTTTCTTT.

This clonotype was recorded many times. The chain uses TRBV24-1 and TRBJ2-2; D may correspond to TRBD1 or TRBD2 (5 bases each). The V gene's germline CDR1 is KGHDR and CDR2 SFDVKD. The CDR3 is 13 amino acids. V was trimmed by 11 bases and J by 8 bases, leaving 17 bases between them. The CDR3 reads CASHGQGAGELFF. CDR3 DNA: TGTGCCAGCCATGGGCAGGGAGCGGGGGAGCTGTTTTTT.

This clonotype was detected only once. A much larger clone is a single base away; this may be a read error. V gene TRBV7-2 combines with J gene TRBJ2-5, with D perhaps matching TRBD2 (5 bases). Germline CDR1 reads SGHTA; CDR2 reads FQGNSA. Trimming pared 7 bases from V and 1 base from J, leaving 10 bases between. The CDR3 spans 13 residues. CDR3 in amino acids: CASTFGIQETQYF. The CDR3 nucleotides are TGTGCCAGCACCTTCGGGATCCAAGAGACCCAGTACTTC.

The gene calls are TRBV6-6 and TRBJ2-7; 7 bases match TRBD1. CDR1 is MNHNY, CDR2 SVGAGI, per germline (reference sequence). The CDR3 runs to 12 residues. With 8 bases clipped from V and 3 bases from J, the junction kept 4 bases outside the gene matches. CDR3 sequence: CASGQVNYEQYF. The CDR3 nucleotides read TGTGCCAGCGGACAGGTTAACTACGAGCAGTACTTC.

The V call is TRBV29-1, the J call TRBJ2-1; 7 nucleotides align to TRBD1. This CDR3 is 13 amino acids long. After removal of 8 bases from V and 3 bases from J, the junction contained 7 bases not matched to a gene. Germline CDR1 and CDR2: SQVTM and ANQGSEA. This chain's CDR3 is CSIRDRNYNEQFF. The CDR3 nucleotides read TGCAGCATAAGGGACAGAAACTACAATGAGCAGTTCTTC.

DNA for the CDR3: TGTGCCAGCAGCCAAGATAGACGGGGGGGCCTGACGAATGAGCAGTTCTTC. This sequence encodes CASSQDRRGGLTNEQFF. This rearrangement joins TRBV3-1 to TRBJ2-5, with 8 bases that match TRBD2. The DNA end favors TRBJ2-1, so the J call may be wrong. In germline, CDR1 is LGHDT, CDR2 YNNKEL (reference sequence). The CDR3 is 17 amino acids.

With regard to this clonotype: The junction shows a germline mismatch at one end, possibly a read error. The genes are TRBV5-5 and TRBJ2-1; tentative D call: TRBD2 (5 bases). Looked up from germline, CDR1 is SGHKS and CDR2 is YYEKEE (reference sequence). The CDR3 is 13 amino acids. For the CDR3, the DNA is TGTGCCAGCAGCGTATGGTCGGGGAATGAGCGGTTCTTC. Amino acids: CASSVWSGNERFF.

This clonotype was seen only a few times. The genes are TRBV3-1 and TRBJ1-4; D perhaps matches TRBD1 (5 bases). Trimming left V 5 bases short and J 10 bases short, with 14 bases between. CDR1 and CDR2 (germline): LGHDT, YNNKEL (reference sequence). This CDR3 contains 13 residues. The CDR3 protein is CASSLSGGVKLFF. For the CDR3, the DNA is TGTGCCAGCAGCTTAAGTGGAGGGGTAAAACTGTTTTTT.

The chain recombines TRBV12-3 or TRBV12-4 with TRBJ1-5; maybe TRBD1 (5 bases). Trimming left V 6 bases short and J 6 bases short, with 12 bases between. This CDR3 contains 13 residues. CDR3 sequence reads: CASRLSGTQPQHF. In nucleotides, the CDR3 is TGTGCCAGCAGACTGTCAGGGACTCAGCCCCAGCATTTT.

The CDR3 nucleotides read TGTGCCAGCAGTTCATCGCCCTCCTACGAGCAGTACTTC. This translates into CASSSSPSYEQYF. J is TRBJ2-7 and V is TRBV28; D gene uncertain. Germline V gene lookup returns CDR1 MDHEN and CDR2 SYDVKM. Between the trimmed V and J ends, which lost 4 bases and 0 bases, there was a span of 7 bases. This CDR3 contains 13 residues.

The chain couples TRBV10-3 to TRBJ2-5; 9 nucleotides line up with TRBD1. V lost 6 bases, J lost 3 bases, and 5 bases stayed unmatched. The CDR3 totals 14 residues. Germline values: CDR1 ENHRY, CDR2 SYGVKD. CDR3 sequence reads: CAIRQDRGEETQYF. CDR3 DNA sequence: TGTGCCATCAGGCAGGACAGGGGTGAAGAGACCCAGTACTTC.

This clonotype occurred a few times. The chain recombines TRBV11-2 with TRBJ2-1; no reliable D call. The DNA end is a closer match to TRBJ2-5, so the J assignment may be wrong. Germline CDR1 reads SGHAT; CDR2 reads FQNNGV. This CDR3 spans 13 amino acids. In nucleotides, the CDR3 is TGTGCCAGCAGCTTAGGGAGAACGGAGACCCAGTACTTC. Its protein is CASSLGRTETQYF.

The CDR3: CASSPHQGTQYF. CDR3 nucleotides: TGTGCCAGCAGCCCACACCAGGGAACCCAGTACTTC. The chain combines TRBV16 with TRBJ2-7; possibly TRBD1 for D (5 bases). Trimming removed 4 bases from V and 10 bases from J, with 14 bases in between. Germline CDR1 is KGHSY and CDR2 is FQNENV. The CDR3 loop spans 12 amino acids.

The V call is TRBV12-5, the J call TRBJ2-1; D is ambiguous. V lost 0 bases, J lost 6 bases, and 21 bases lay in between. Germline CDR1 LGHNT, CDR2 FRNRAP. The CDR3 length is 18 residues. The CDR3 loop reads CASGLVILGSQGFNEQFF. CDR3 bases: TGTGCTAGTGGTTTGGTAATCCTCGGCAGCCAAGGTTTCAATGAGCAGTTCTTC.

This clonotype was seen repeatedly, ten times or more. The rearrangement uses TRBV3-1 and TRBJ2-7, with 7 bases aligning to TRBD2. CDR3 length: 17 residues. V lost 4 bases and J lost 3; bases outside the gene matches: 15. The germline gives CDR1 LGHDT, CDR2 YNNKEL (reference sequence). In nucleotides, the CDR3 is TGTGCCAGCAGCCCGCGGGGGACCTGGCGGGTCAACTACGAGCAGTACTTC. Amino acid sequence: CASSPRGTWRVNYEQYF.

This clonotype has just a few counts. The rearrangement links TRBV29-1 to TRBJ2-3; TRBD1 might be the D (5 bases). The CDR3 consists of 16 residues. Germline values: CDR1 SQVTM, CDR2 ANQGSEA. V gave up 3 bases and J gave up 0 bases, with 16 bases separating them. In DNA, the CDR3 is TGCAGCGTTGAGGATCGACGGCCAGGGAGCACAGATACGCAGTATTTT. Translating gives CSVEDRRPGSTDTQYF.

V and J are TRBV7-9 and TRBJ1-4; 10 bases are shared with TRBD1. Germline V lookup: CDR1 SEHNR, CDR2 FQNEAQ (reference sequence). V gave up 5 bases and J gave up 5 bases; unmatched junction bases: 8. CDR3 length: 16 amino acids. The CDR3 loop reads CASSLGQGVDNEKLFF. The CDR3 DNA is TGTGCCAGCAGCCTAGGACAGGGGGTAGACAATGAAAAACTGTTTTTT.

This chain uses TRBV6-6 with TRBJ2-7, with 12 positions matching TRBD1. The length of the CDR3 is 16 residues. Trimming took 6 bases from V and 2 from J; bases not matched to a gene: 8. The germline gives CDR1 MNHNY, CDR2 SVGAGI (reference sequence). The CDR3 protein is CASSLGTGGLTYEQYF. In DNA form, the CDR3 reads TGTGCCAGCAGCCTCGGGACAGGGGGCCTAACCTACGAGCAGTACTTC.

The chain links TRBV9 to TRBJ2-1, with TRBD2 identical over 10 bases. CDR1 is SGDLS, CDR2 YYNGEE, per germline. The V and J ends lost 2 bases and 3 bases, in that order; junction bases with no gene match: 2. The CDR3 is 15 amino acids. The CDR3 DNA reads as TGTGCCAGCAGCGTTAGCGGGGGGAACTACAATGAGCAGTTCTTC. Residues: CASSVSGGNYNEQFF.

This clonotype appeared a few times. The CDR3 loop is CASRERGGPYNEQFF. The DNA of the CDR3 is TGTGCCAGCAGGGAGCGGGGGGGCCCTTACAATGAGCAGTTCTTC. The chain carries TRBV2 and TRBJ2-1; 10 bases are a match to TRBD2. The CDR3 is 15 residues long. Trimming at V came to 6 bases and at J to 4 bases, leaving 6 bases not matched to a gene. The germline gives CDR1 SNHLY, CDR2 FYNNEI.

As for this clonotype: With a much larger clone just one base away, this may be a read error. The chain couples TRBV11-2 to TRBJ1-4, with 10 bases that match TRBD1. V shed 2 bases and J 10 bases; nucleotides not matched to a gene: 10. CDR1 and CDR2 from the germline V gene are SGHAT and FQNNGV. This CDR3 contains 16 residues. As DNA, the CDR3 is TGTGCCAGCAGCTTACAGTCGACAGGGGGCTATGTAAAACTGTTTTTT. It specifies CASSLQSTGGYVKLFF.

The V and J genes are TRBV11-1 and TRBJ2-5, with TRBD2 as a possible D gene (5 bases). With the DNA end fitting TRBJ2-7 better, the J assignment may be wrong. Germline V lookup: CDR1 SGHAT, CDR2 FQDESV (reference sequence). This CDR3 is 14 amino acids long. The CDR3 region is CASSAFGNTYEQYF. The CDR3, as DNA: TGTGCCAGCAGTGCGTTCGGGAACACCTACGAGCAGTACTTC.

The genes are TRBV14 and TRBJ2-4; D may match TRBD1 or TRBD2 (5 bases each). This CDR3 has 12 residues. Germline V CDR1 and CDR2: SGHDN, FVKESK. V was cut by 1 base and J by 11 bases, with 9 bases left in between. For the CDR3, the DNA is TGTGCCAGCAGCCAAGCTGGGACCGTTCAGTACTTC. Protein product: CASSQAGTVQYF.

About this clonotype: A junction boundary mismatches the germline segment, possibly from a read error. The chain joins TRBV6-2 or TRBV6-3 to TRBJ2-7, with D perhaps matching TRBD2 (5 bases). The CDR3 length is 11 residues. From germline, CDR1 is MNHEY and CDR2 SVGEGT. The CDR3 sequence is CVSSYLAEQYF. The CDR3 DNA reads TGTGTCAGCAGTTACCTAGCCGAGCAGTACTTC.

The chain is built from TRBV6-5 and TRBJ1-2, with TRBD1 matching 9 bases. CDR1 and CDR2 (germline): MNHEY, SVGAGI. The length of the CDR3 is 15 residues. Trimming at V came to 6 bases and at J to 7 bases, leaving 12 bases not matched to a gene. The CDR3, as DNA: TGTGCCAGCAGCTCCACAGGGGGCCCGGAGCTTGGCTACACCTTC. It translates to CASSSTGGPELGYTF.

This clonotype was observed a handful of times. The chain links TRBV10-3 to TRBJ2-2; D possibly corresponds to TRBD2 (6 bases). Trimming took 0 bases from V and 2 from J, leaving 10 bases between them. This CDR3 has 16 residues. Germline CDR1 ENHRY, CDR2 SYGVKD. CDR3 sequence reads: CAISESEGQNTGELFF. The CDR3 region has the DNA TGTGCCATCAGTGAGTCGGAGGGGCAAAACACCGGGGAGCTGTTTTTT.